The clone carrying this T cell receptor (beta chain) was recorded a few times. A single record per CDR3 protein comes from TCRdb applying MiXCR to the reads. This sample carries fewer than 200,000 distinct CDR3 sequences, approximately 14% of them seen once, and the ten largest clones take roughly 27%. The sample originates from a study of T cell repertoires in cytomegalovirus infection. V gave up 7 bases and J gave up 0 bases, with 13 bases separating them. The CDR3 spans 15 residues. Germline V gene data show CDR1 as LNHDA and CDR2 as SQIVND (reference sequence). This clonotype originated in a human donor in good health (CMV status not recorded). Some clones in this sample may be carry-over from other donors' samples. Material for sequencing was PBMCs. This chain links TRBV19 with TRBJ1-5; D remains ambiguous. The CDR3 DNA is TGTGCCAGTACTTATCGGACTGCTAGCAATCAGCCCCAGCATTTT. Translated, it gives CASTYRTASNQPQHF.